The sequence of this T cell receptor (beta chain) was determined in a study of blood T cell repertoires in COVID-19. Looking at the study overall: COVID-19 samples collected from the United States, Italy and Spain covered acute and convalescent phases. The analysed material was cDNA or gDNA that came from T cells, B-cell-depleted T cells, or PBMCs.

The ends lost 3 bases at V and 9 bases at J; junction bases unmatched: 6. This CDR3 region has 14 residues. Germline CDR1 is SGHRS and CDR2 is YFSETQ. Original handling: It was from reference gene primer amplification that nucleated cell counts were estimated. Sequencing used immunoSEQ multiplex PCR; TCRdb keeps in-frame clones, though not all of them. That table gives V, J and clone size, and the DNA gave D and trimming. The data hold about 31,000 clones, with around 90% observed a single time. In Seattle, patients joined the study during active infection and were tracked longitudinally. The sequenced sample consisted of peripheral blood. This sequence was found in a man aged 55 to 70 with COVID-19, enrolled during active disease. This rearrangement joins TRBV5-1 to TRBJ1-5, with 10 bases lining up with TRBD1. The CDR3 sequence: CASSWGTGEGPQHF. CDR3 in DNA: TGCGCCAGCAGCTGGGGGACAGGGGAAGGGCCCCAGCATTTT.